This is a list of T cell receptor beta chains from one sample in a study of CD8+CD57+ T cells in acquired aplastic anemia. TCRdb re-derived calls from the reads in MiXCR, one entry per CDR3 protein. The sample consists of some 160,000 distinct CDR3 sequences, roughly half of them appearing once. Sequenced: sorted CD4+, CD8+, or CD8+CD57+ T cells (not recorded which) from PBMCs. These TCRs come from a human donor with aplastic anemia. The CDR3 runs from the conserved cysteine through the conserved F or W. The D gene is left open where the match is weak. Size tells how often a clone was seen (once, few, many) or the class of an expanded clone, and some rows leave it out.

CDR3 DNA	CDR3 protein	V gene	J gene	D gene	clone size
TGTGCCATCAGTGGGAGTGTTGGCGGTTCTAACTATGGCTACACCTTC	CAISGSVGGSNYGYTF	TRBV10-3	TRBJ1-2	-	-
TGCAGCGTTTTAGGGACAGGGAATGAAAAACTGTTTTTT	CSVLGTGNEKLFF	TRBV29-1	TRBJ1-4	TRBD1	-
TGCAGTGCAACCAGCGGGACCTACGAGCAGTACTTC	CSATSGTYEQYF	TRBV20-1	TRBJ2-7	TRBD2	-
TGTGCCTGTAGTAAGGGGGACCTTGGTAGAACCCCCCACTTT	CACSKGDLGRTPHF	TRBV19	TRBJ1-6	-	-
TGCAGTGCTAGCGGCCCTCTAAAGCTGTTTTTT	CSASGPLKLFF	TRBV20-1	TRBJ1-4	-	many
TGCAGTGCTGGCCTTGGGGGGGGGCCCACAGATACGCAGTATTTT	CSAGLGGGPTDTQYF	TRBV20-1	TRBJ2-3	-	-
TGCAGTGCTACCCGACTGGCTAGCACAGATACGCAGTATTTT	CSATRLASTDTQYF	TRBV20-1	TRBJ2-3	-	many
TGTGCCCGCAGTTGGGGGACAGGGCACACCGGGGAGCTGTTTTTT	CARSWGTGHTGELFF	TRBV27	TRBJ2-2	TRBD1	-
TGCAGTGTACCGGGACTAGCGGGAGAGACCCAGTACTTC	CSVPGLAGETQYF	TRBV20-1	TRBJ2-5	TRBD2	many
TGTGCCGGGACAAGGAGAGCGCAAGATGTGACCCAGTACTTC	CAGTRRAQDVTQYF	TRBV9	TRBJ2-5	-	-
TGTGCCAGCAGCGTAGGACGTCGAGGGGATGGCTACACCTTC	CASSVGRRGDGYTF	TRBV9	TRBJ1-2	-	once
TGCGCCAGCAGCTTAACCAGTACTAATGAAAAACTGTTTTTT	CASSLTSTNEKLFF	TRBV5-1	TRBJ1-4	-	many
TGTGCCAGCAGGAGCGGGGGAGGGTTGAGTCAGCCCCAGCATTTT	CASRSGGGLSQPQHF	TRBV2	TRBJ1-5	-	-
TGTGCCAGTAGCATCGGGCTAGCGGGAGGCGAGCAGTACTTC	CASSIGLAGGEQYF	TRBV19	TRBJ2-7	TRBD2	-
TGTGCCAGCAGCTCGGCCGGGACTAGCGGGGGGGTCTACGAGCAGTACTTC	CASSSAGTSGGVYEQYF	TRBV7-3	TRBJ2-7	TRBD2	-
TGTGCCAGCAGCCCAACGGTGGGCCTATTCGACCGGAACTCTGGAAACACCATATATTTT	CASSPTVGLFDRNSGNTIYF	TRBV11-1	TRBJ1-3	-	-
TGTGCCAGCTCACCAGGGAACTCTGGAAACACCATATGTTTT	CASSPGNSGNTICF	TRBV18	TRBJ1-3	-	few
TGTGCCAGCAGCTTATTAGCGGGGGGCCCCACAATAGGAGAGCAGTTCTTC	CASSLLAGGPTIGEQFF	TRBV5-4	TRBJ2-1	TRBD2	-
TGTGCCACCAGGGGGGACAGGGAGAACACCGGGGAGCTGTTTTTT	CATRGDRENTGELFF	TRBV24-1	TRBJ2-2	TRBD1	-
TGTGCCAGCAGCGCGGGACTAGCGGGAACCACAGATACGCAGTATTTT	CASSAGLAGTTDTQYF	TRBV11-1	TRBJ2-3	TRBD2	-